Each of the 2 T cell receptor beta chains below was sequenced from the same sample in a study of cytomegalovirus exposure and HLA in healthy donors (dated by TCRdb to about 2017). Preparation of the library involved the immunoSEQ multiplex PCR assay. The multiplex PCR relied on a mix of 60 forward primers for TCR Vbeta segments and 13 reverse primers for TCR Jbeta segments. Entries here come from immuneACCESS through TCRdb and include only in-frame sequences with V and J called. Some clones fail to appear in such tables; in the studies checked, an unresolved V gene covers under half of the shortfall, and the cause of the remainder is unknown. The sample's clone listing holds around 50,000 clones. 17% of the sample rests with the top ten. Material: PBMCs. The receptors were sampled from a male donor in good health and CMV-seronegative.

V usage is TRBV18 and J usage is TRBJ2-5; D call uncertain. Deletions cut 3 bases from V and 5 bases from J, with 22 bases between. The CDR3 has 17 amino acids. The germline CDR1 and CDR2 sequences are KGHSH and LQKENI. The CDR3 loop is CASSPPPGWLLGETQYF. CDR3 in DNA: TGTGCCAGCTCACCCCCCCCGGGTTGGCTCCTCGGGGAGACCCAGTACTTC.

The gene calls are TRBV7-9 and TRBJ2-3; unclear D gene. The V end was cut by 3 bases, the J end by 0 bases, with 10 bases between. The CDR3 length is 15 residues. Germline V lookup: CDR1 SEHNR, CDR2 FQNEAQ (reference sequence). In DNA, the CDR3 is TGTGCCAGCAGCTTTGACACAATGAGCACAGATACGCAGTATTTT. It is translated as CASSFDTMSTDTQYF.